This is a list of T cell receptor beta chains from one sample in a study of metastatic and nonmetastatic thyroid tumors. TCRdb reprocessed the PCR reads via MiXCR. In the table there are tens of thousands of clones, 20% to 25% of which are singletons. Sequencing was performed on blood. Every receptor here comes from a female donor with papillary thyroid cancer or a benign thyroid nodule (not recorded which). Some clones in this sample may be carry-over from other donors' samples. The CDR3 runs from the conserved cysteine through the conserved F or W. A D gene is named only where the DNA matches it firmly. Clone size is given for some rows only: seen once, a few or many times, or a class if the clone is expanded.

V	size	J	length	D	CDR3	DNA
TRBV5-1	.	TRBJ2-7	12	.	CASSAYSYEQYF	TGCGCCAGCAGCGCCTACTCCTACGAGCAGTACTTC
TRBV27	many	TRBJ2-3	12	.	CASSLEGVTQYF	TGTGCCAGCTCCTTGGAGGGAGTTACGCAGTATTTT
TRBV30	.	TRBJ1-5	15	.	CAWSATGWSNQPQHF	TGTGCCTGGAGTGCTACCGGGTGGAGCAATCAGCCCCAGCATTTT
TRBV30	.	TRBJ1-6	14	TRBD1	CAWSEGQGGSPLHF	TGTGCCTGGAGTGAGGGACAGGGTGGTTCACCCCTCCACTTT
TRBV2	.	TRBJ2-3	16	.	CASSALSSFSTDTQYF	TGTGCCAGCAGTGCCTTGTCATCCTTTAGCACAGATACGCAGTATTTT
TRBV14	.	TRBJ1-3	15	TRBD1	CASSQADRVGNTIEF	TGTGCCAGCAGCCAAGCGGACAGGGTTGGAAACACCATAGAGTTT
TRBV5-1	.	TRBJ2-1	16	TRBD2	CASSSGLAGFAMKEFF	TGCGCCAGCAGCTCGGGACTAGCGGGGTTCGCAATGAAGGAGTTCTTC
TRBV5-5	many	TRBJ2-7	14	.	CASSLGQQLYEQYF	TGTGCCAGCAGCTTGGGGCAACAACTTTACGAGCAGTACTTC
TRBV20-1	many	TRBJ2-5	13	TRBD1	CSAAGTEKETQYF	TGCAGTGCAGCCGGGACAGAAAAAGAGACCCAGTACTTC
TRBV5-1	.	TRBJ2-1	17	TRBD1	CASSSGQGGVVVNEQFF	TGCGCCAGCAGCTCCGGACAGGGTGGGGTTGTTGTAAATGAGCAGTTCTTC
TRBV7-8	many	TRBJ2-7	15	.	CASSLGSGSSYEQYF	TGTGCCAGCAGCTTAGGTTCAGGGAGCTCCTACGAGCAGTACTTC
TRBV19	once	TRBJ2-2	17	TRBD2	CASTLTSGRALPGELFF	TGTGCCAGTACCTTGACTAGCGGGAGGGCCCTCCCCGGTGAGCTTTTTTTT
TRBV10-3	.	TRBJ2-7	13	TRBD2	CATQRLAGYEQYF	TGTGCCACCCAGCGACTAGCGGGATACGAGCAGTACTTC
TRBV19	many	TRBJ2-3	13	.	CASSIGPTDTQYF	TGTGCCAGTAGTATAGGACCCACAGATACGCAGTATTTT
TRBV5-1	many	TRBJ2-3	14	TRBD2	CASSLLSREDTQYF	TGCGCCAGCAGCTTGCTATCGCGGGAGGATACGCAGTATTTT
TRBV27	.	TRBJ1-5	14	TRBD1	CASSLQGTGQPQHF	TGTGCCAGCAGTTTACAGGGGACAGGTCAGCCCCAGCATTTT
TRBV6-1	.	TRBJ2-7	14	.	CASNLGEGYHEQYF	TGTGCCAGCAACCTGGGAGAGGGTTACCACGAGCAGTACTTC
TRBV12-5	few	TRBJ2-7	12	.	CASGTGLGEHYF	TGTGCTAGTGGTACAGGGCTTGGCGAGCATTACTTC
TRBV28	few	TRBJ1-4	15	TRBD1	CASTSLTGVGEKLFF	TGTGCCAGCACCTCCTTGACAGGGGTCGGGGAAAAACTGTTTTTT
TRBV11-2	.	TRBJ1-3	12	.	CASIRGRNTIYF	TGTGCCAGCATCCGCGGCCGAAACACCATATATTTT
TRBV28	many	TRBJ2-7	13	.	CASKEGPRDEQYF	TGTGCCAGCAAAGAGGGCCCTCGCGACGAGCAGTACTTC
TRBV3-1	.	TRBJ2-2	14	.	CASSQDSGTGELFF	TGTGCCAGCAGCCAAGATTCCGGAACCGGGGAGCTGTTTTTT